The 14 T cell receptor beta chains reported below all come from one sample, sequenced in a study of blood T cell repertoires in COVID-19. The table came from immunoSEQ multiplex PCR; TCRdb's copy has only in-frame clones and leaves some out. The sample has over 200,000 clones; over 80% are singletons. Sequenced: PBMCs or T cells enriched from blood (not recorded which). Every receptor here comes from a woman in her thirties who had been exposed to COVID-19.

V gene TRBV5-8 combines with J gene TRBJ2-4; TRBD1 agrees at 9 bases. The V gene end was trimmed by 7 bases and the J gene end by 4 bases; junction bases not matched to a gene: 6. The CDR3 consists of 14 residues. The germline V gene encodes CDR1 SGHTS and CDR2 YDEGEE. CDR3 region: CASGTGTGKNIQYF. In DNA form, the CDR3 reads TGTGCCAGCGGAACCGGGACAGGGAAAAACATTCAGTACTTC.

This clone occurred a few times. V and J are TRBV28 and TRBJ1-1, with TRBD1 as a possible D gene (5 bases). V was cut by 3 bases and J by 2 bases, with 7 bases left in between. The germline CDR1 and CDR2 sequences are MDHEN and SYDVKM. The CDR3 contains 13 residues. The CDR3 loop reads CASSFGGNTEAFF. The CDR3 nucleotides are TGTGCCAGCAGTTTCGGGGGAAACACTGAAGCTTTCTTT.

This clone was seen a single time. This sequence joins TRBV5-1 and TRBJ1-1; weak D call: TRBD1 (6 bases). CDR1 is SGHRS, CDR2 YFSETQ, per germline. The CDR3 is 14 residues long. Deletions cut 4 bases from V and 1 base from J, with 11 bases between. The CDR3 is CASSPIRGNTEAFF. CDR3 in DNA: TGCGCCAGCAGCCCAATCAGGGGGAACACTGAAGCTTTCTTT.

V is TRBV5-4 and J is TRBJ1-2; 9 positions match TRBD1. The V segment lost 4 bases and the J segment 5 bases; nucleotides outside the gene matches: 6. Germline CDR1 is SGHNT and CDR2 is YYREEE (reference sequence). The CDR3 is made up of 14 amino acids. CDR3 loop: CASSLTGGSYGYTF. CDR3 nucleotide sequence: TGTGCCAGCAGCCTGACAGGGGGAAGTTATGGCTACACCTTC.

The chain joins TRBV5-1 to TRBJ1-1, with 7 bases identical to TRBD1. From germline, CDR1 is SGHRS and CDR2 YFSETQ. With 0 bases clipped from V and 5 bases from J, the junction kept 4 bases outside the gene matches. This CDR3 has 14 amino acids. The CDR3 region has the DNA TGCGCCAGCAGCTTGGATCCAGGGGGGACTGAAGCTTTCTTT. It specifies CASSLDPGGTEAFF.

This sequence joins TRBV4-2 and TRBJ1-2; 7 nucleotides agree with TRBD1. CDR1 is LGHNA and CDR2 is YNFKEQ in the germline V gene. The CDR3 spans 13 residues. With 7 bases clipped from V and 7 bases from J, the junction kept 9 bases outside the gene matches. For the CDR3, the DNA is TGTGCCAGCACCTTAGACAGGGTCTCTGGCTACACCTTC. Translation gives CASTLDRVSGYTF.

The chain recombines TRBV28 with TRBJ2-3; the D gene is possibly TRBD2 (6 bases). Looked up from germline, CDR1 is MDHEN and CDR2 is SYDVKM. With 5 bases removed from V and 2 bases from J, the gap between germline ends came to 11 bases. The CDR3 loop spans 14 amino acids. CDR3 DNA: TGTGCCAGCAGTCGCTCTAGCGTCACAGATACGCAGTATTTT. Translation: CASSRSSVTDTQYF.

The rearrangement uses TRBV9 and TRBJ1-1; TRBD1 matches 9 bases. Germline assignment: CDR1 SGDLS and CDR2 YYNGEE. Germline trimming cut 4 bases from V and 0 bases from J; bases unmatched to any gene: 13. The CDR3 covers 18 residues. In DNA form, the CDR3 reads TGTGCCAGCAGCCCCCAACTCCGGGACAGGGTGTTGAACACTGAAGCTTTCTTT. It codes for CASSPQLRDRVLNTEAFF.

CDR3 DNA sequence: TGTGCCTGGAGTACCAGCCCAGGGGGCTACACCTTC. Protein: CAWSTSPGGYTF. This chain joins TRBV30 and TRBJ1-2; a possible D gene is TRBD1 (5 bases). V was cut by 2 bases and J by 8 bases, with 12 bases left in between. CDR1 and CDR2 from the germline V gene are GTSNPN and SVGIG (reference sequence). This CDR3 region has 12 residues.

V is TRBV2 and J is TRBJ1-2, with 9 bases that match TRBD1. This CDR3 comprises 13 residues. The junction had 8 bases not matched to a gene; V was cut back by 7 bases and J by 8 bases. Looked up from germline, CDR1 is SNHLY and CDR2 is FYNNEI. Here the CDR3 DNA reads TGTGCCAGCAAAAAGGGACAGGGAGTCGGCTACACCTTC. It yields the protein CASKKGQGVGYTF.

This clone was recorded only once. The same CDR3 is also encoded by other DNA sequences in this sample. This chain connects TRBV30 to TRBJ1-6; 11 bases are a match to TRBD1. The CDR3 contains 15 residues. The junction had 1 base not matched to a gene; V was cut back by 0 bases and J by 6 bases. The germline V gene has CDR1 GTSNPN and CDR2 SVGIG (reference sequence). CDR3 region: CAWSVGTGGNSPLHF. The CDR3 DNA sequence: TGTGCCTGGAGTGTCGGGACAGGGGGTAATTCACCCCTCCACTTT.

The V gene is TRBV19, the J gene TRBJ1-1; TRBD1 agrees at 8 bases. CDR3 length: 14 amino acids. Per germline, CDR1 LNHDA and CDR2 SQIVND (reference sequence). The ends lost 5 bases at V and 5 bases at J; junction bases unmatched: 7. The CDR3 loop reads CASSVDRGGTEAFF. The DNA of the CDR3 is TGTGCCAGTAGTGTCGACAGGGGAGGTACTGAAGCTTTCTTT.

The rearrangement uses TRBV5-5 and TRBJ1-5; D gene ambiguous. V gave up 5 bases and J gave up 5 bases, with 14 bases separating them. The CDR3 has 14 amino acids. Germline loops: CDR1 SGHKS, CDR2 YYEKEE (reference sequence). The DNA of the CDR3 is TGTGCCAGCAGTCGGACGGGCGGGTATCAGCCCCAGCATTTT. Protein: CASSRTGGYQPQHF.

The chain couples TRBV9 to TRBJ1-4; no definite D call. Trimming shortened V by 0 bases and J by 1 base, and 7 bases separated the two germline ends. The germline V gene has CDR1 SGDLS and CDR2 YYNGEE. The CDR3 is made up of 15 amino acids. Written as DNA, the CDR3 is TGTGCCAGCAGCGTAGGGGCGGGAACTAATGAAAAACTGTTTTTT. As protein: CASSVGAGTNEKLFF.